This T cell receptor (beta chain) is drawn from a study of T cell responses to AZD1222 COVID-19 vaccine. Whole-study results and caveats: Spike was spanned by vaccine-associated CD4 TCRs, which were dominant at 160-218 and 743-854. The breadth and depth of Spike-specific TCRs increased once two AZD1222 doses had been given.

Regarding this clone: Its target is not known.

TCRdb keeps only in-frame clones here, not all; method: immunoSEQ multiplex PCR. The sample contains 130,000 to 150,000 clones, around 90% of which appear only once. The germline CDR1 and CDR2 sequences are MDHEN and SYDVKM. The CDR3 has 13 residues. V was clipped by 3 bases and J by 0 bases, with 5 bases between them. The TCR was taken from an adult who received the MenACWY meningococcal vaccine as a control. The rearrangement joins TRBV28 to TRBJ1-2; D gene unclear. Here the sequenced sample was peripheral blood, taken 28 days after the second dose of the MenACWY control vaccine. The CDR3: CASSFSPNYGYTF. The CDR3 nucleotides read TGTGCCAGCAGTTTTTCGCCTAACTATGGCTACACCTTC.